The rows below give T cell receptor beta chains drawn from one sample of a study of cytomegalovirus exposure and HLA in healthy donors. Clones were sequenced by immunoSEQ multiplex PCR, and TCRdb holds only the in-frame ones, with some missing. The table includes around 120,000 clones, around 78% detected once. The source material was PBMCs. The receptors were sampled from a woman between 50 and 59 years old in good health and CMV-seronegative. Each CDR3 is given with its conserved first and last residue. A D gene is named only where the DNA matches it firmly. Size tells how often a clone was seen (once, few, many) or the class of an expanded clone, and some rows leave it out.

j_gene,d_gene,abundance,v_gene,CDR3aa,CDR3nt
TRBJ1-1,TRBD1,NA,TRBV27,CASSRSLLTGGRGTEAFF,TGTGCCAGCAGCCGATCCTTACTGACAGGGGGCCGGGGCACTGAAGCTTTCTTT
TRBJ2-1,NA,NA,TRBV5-1,CASSLGLVSYNEQFF,TGCGCCAGCAGCTTGGGTCTAGTTTCATACAATGAGCAGTTCTTC
TRBJ2-1,TRBD2,few,TRBV7-3,CASSPGASGREEQFF,TGTGCCAGCAGCCCTGGGGCTAGCGGGAGAGAGGAGCAGTTCTTC
TRBJ1-1,NA,NA,TRBV28,CASSPPGGVTEAFF,TGTGCCAGCAGTCCCCCGGGTGGAGTCACTGAAGCTTTCTTT
TRBJ1-4,NA,NA,TRBV28,CASSMFTGSHEKLFF,TGTGCCAGCAGTATGTTTACAGGGAGCCATGAAAAACTGTTTTTT
TRBJ2-2,TRBD1,NA,TRBV28,CASRTQGAGELFF,TGTGCCAGCAGGACTCAGGGGGCCGGGGAGCTGTTTTTT
TRBJ1-2,NA,NA,TRBV6-6,CASSYAGDRDGYTF,TGTGCCAGCAGTTATGCAGGGGATAGGGATGGCTACACCTTC
TRBJ1-3,NA,NA,TRBV28,CASSGGVGNTIYF,TGTGCCAGCAGTGGGGGGGTGGGAAACACCATATATTTT
TRBJ2-5,TRBD2,NA,TRBV7-3,CASSPNPGTSGRVTQYF,TGTGCCAGCAGCCCCAACCCCGGGACTAGCGGGAGGGTGACCCAGTACTTC
TRBJ1-1,TRBD1,NA,TRBV30,CAWSMGQGNTEAFF,TGTGCCTGGAGTATGGGACAGGGGAACACTGAAGCTTTCTTT
TRBJ2-3,NA,NA,TRBV6-5,CASSVGTSTYGTQYF,TGTGCCAGCAGCGTGGGGACATCCACCTACGGTACGCAGTATTTT
TRBJ1-4,NA,NA,TRBV5-4,CASSLAPGSEEKLFF,TGTGCCAGCAGCTTGGCGCCAGGGTCAGAAGAAAAACTGTTTTTT
TRBJ2-7,TRBD2,NA,TRBV5-1,CASSGIAGGYEQYF,TGCGCCAGCAGCGGGATAGCGGGAGGGTACGAGCAGTACTTC
TRBJ2-2,TRBD1,NA,TRBV29-1,CSVSPKTGVAGELFF,TGCAGCGTGAGCCCTAAGACAGGGGTCGCCGGGGAGCTGTTTTTT
TRBJ1-5,TRBD1,NA,TRBV18,CASSPPGQGQPQHF,TGTGCCAGCTCACCCCCGGGACAGGGTCAGCCCCAGCATTTT
TRBJ2-1,TRBD2,NA,TRBV27,CASRQRFGRMSYNEQFF,TGTGCCAGCAGGCAGAGGTTCGGGAGGATGTCCTACAATGAGCAGTTCTTC
TRBJ1-5,NA,NA,TRBV25-1,CASSETGINQPQHF,TGTGCCAGCAGTGAAACGGGGATAAATCAGCCCCAGCATTTT
TRBJ1-1,TRBD1,NA,TRBV6-5,CASSGTAAPGEAFF,TGTGCCAGCAGTGGGACAGCCGCCCCCGGCGAAGCTTTCTTT
TRBJ1-1,NA,NA,TRBV5-8,CASRRRSTEAFF,TGTGCCAGCAGGAGGAGAAGCACTGAAGCTTTCTTT
TRBJ2-7,NA,NA,TRBV11-2,CASSLTSLVQYF,TGTGCCAGCAGCCTAACTAGTTTAGTGCAGTACTTC
TRBJ1-1,NA,NA,TRBV18,CASSPKEDTEAFF,TGTGCCAGCTCCCCAAAGGAGGACACTGAAGCTTTCTTT
TRBJ2-3,TRBD2,NA,TRBV10-1,CATGGEIDTQYF,TGCGCCACCGGGGGGGAAATAGATACGCAGTATTTT
TRBJ1-2,NA,NA,TRBV11-3,CASSLAWGDAENYGYTF,TGTGCCAGCAGCTTAGCCTGGGGGGACGCTGAAAACTATGGCTACACCTTC
TRBJ1-4,TRBD1,few,TRBV7-9,CASSRGDRGEKLFF,TGTGCCAGCAGCCGCGGGGACAGGGGAGAAAAACTGTTTTTT
TRBJ1-4,NA,once,TRBV15,CATSRDLGGSGEKLFF,TGTGCCACCAGCAGAGATTTGGGGGGGAGCGGTGAAAAACTGTTTTTT
TRBJ1-2,NA,NA,TRBV27,CASSPTGTTNYGYTF,TGTGCCAGCAGTCCAACCGGGACAACCAACTATGGCTACACCTTC
TRBJ1-2,NA,NA,TRBV7-3,CASSRGPLNYGYTF,TGTGCCAGCAGCCGGGGTCCCCTTAACTATGGCTACACCTTC
TRBJ2-5,TRBD2,NA,TRBV7-2,CASSPINVGRGETQYF,TGTGCCAGCAGCCCTATTAATGTGGGGAGGGGAGAGACCCAGTACTTC
TRBJ2-1,TRBD2,NA,TRBV4-2,CASSLSSGDYNEQFF,TGTGCCAGCAGTCTGTCTAGCGGGGACTACAATGAGCAGTTCTTC
TRBJ2-5,NA,NA,TRBV5-8,CASFRGIQETQYF,TGTGCCAGCTTTAGGGGTATTCAAGAGACCCAGTACTTC
TRBJ2-3,NA,NA,TRBV6-6,CASRIGTTDTQYF,TGTGCCAGCAGAATTGGGACTACAGATACGCAGTATTTT
TRBJ2-2,NA,once,TRBV19,CASSISAVNTGELFF,TGTGCCAGTAGTATTAGTGCGGTGAACACCGGGGAGCTGTTTTTT
TRBJ2-7,TRBD1,NA,TRBV6-5,CASSRDSGPYEQYF,TGTGCCAGCAGCCGGGACAGTGGACCCTACGAGCAGTACTTC
TRBJ2-6,NA,NA,TRBV19,CASSIVPGTWGSGANVLTF,TGTGCCAGTAGTATAGTCCCCGGGACATGGGGCTCTGGGGCCAACGTCCTGACTTTC
TRBJ2-1,TRBD2,NA,TRBV11-3,CASSLVGGLVSGEQFF,TGTGCCAGCAGCTTAGTAGGCGGACTAGTAAGCGGTGAGCAGTTCTTC
TRBJ2-7,NA,NA,TRBV6-6,CASSYSQEGAEEQYF,TGTGCCAGCAGTTACTCGCAGGAGGGGGCGGAGGAGCAGTACTTC
TRBJ2-6,NA,once,TRBV19,CASSGPGEGVGSGANVLTF,TGTGCCAGTAGTGGTCCCGGGGAGGGGGTCGGTTCTGGGGCCAACGTCCTGACTTTC
TRBJ1-5,NA,NA,TRBV6-1,CASSVEEHSNQPQHF,TGTGCCAGCAGTGTAGAGGAACACAGCAATCAGCCCCAGCATTTT
TRBJ1-5,NA,NA,TRBV6-5,CASGRGYSNQPQHF,TGTGCCAGCGGGCGGGGTTATAGCAATCAGCCCCAGCATTTT
TRBJ2-7,TRBD2,NA,TRBV5-6,CASSPQYWTSGRHEQYF,TGTGCCAGCAGCCCACAGTACTGGACTAGCGGGAGGCACGAGCAGTACTTC
TRBJ2-1,NA,NA,TRBV11-1,CASSLNLRSSYNEQFF,TGTGCCAGCAGCTTAAATCTACGGAGCTCCTACAATGAGCAGTTCTTC
TRBJ1-5,NA,few,TRBV4-2,CASSQDSINQPQHF,TGTGCCAGCAGCCAAGATTCCATCAATCAGCCCCAGCATTTT
TRBJ2-7,TRBD1,NA,TRBV15,CATSREHRGKNEQYF,TGTGCCACCAGCAGAGAACACAGGGGTAAAAACGAGCAGTACTTC
TRBJ1-3,NA,NA,TRBV19,CASNEDISAGNTIYF,TGTGCCAGTAACGAAGACATATCTGCTGGAAACACCATATATTTT
TRBJ2-7,TRBD1,NA,TRBV27,CASSLAVPGDRSYEQYF,TGTGCCAGCAGTTTAGCGGTCCCGGGGGACAGGTCCTACGAGCAGTACTTC
TRBJ2-7,NA,once,TRBV28,CASSSPVGYEQYF,TGTGCCAGCAGTTCCCCCGTCGGCTACGAGCAGTACTTC
TRBJ2-3,TRBD1,NA,TRBV7-9,CASSFGTGGTDTQYF,TGTGCCAGCAGCTTCGGGACAGGGGGCACAGATACGCAGTATTTT